This T cell receptor (beta chain) came from a study of identifying expanded T cells in peripheral blood. Study-wide points: Roughly 1.1 clones differed between technical replicates, versus about 15 and 19 over time. Clone count variance between roughly 2-week samples rose with total template count.

The repertoire was sequenced with immunoSEQ multiplex PCR; TCRdb's copy has only in-frame clones and lacks some. The data show about 76,000 clones, just under 85% seen once. V gave up 2 bases and J gave up 0 bases; unmatched junction bases: 3. CDR1 is LNHDA, CDR2 SQIVND, per germline (reference sequence). The CDR3 runs to 15 residues. Turning to this clone: What it binds is unknown.

Healthy donors had no documented immune events, such as infections, while sampled. The origin of this receptor is a person between 18 and 75 years old in good health. The chain is built from TRBV19 and TRBJ1-2; 7 nucleotides align to TRBD1. The sequenced sample was blood. The CDR3 here is CASSIPGQTNYGYTF. In DNA, the CDR3 is TGTGCCAGTAGTATACCGGGACAGACTAACTATGGCTACACCTTC.